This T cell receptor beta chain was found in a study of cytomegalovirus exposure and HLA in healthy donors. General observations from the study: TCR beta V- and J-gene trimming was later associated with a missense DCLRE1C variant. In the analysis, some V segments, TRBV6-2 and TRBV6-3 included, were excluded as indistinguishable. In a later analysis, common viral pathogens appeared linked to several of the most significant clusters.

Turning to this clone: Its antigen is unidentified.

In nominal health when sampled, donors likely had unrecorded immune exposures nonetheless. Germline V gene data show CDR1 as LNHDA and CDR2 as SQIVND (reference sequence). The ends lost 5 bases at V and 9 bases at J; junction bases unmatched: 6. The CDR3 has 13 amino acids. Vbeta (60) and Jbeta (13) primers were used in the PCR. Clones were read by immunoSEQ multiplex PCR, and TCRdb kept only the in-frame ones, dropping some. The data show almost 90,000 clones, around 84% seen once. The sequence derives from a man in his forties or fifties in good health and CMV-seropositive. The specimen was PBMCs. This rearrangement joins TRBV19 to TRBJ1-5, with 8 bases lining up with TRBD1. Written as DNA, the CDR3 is TGTGCCAGTAGTGGGACAGGCACGGGGCCCCAGCATTTT. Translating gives CASSGTGTGPQHF.